The T cell receptor beta chain under discussion was sequenced for a study of T cell responses to AZD1222 COVID-19 vaccine. With regard to this clone: Its antigen is not known.

Regarding the study as a whole: Without day 14 samples, only post-peak T cell repertoires were studied. There were vaccine-associated CD4 TCRs across spike, dominant at 160-218 and 743-854.

V lost 5 bases and J lost 5, with 9 bases in between. The V gene's germline CDR1 is SGHTA and CDR2 FQGNSA. The CDR3 totals 12 residues. Both about-4-week and about-12-week second-dose recipients were combined. Sequenced by immunoSEQ multiplex PCR; TCRdb stores in-frame clones only, minus some. This repertoire shows 110,000 to 150,000 clones, 92% found once; its top ten account for more than 3%. The clonotype was recovered from an adult who received the AZD1222 COVID-19 vaccine. The specimen comprised peripheral blood, sampled 28 days after the second AZD1222 dose. The chain carries TRBV7-2 and TRBJ1-1; a weak D match, TRBD1 (6 bases). The CDR3 reads CASSPRGTEAFF. DNA of the CDR3: TGTGCCAGCAGCCCGAGGGGGACTGAAGCTTTCTTT.